This is a list of T cell receptor beta chains from one sample in a study of blood T cells in healthy people across ages. Using its own MiXCR run on the 5' RACE reads, TCRdb lists one record per CDR3 protein. The sample contains 850,000 or so distinct CDR3 sequences, 29% of which appear only once. Source material: blood. The receptors were gathered from a woman of 80 years or more in good health. Both conserved end residues are part of each CDR3. The D gene is left open where the match is weak. Not all rows give a size; the values are once, few, many and, for expanded clones, a class.

clone_size d_call j_call v_call cdr3_nt cdr3_aa
many TRBD1 TRBJ2-7 TRBV10-3 TGTGCCATCAGAGCCGGGACAGGGAACTACGAGCAGTACTTC CAIRAGTGNYEQYF
many TRBD1 TRBJ2-3 TRBV5-6 TGTGCCAGCAGATTAACAATGGGACAGAGCACAGATACGCAGTATTTT CASRLTMGQSTDTQYF
. TRBD2 TRBJ2-3 TRBV20-1 TGCAGTGCTAGAGATCAAGGGCGGGGGGACACAGATACGCAGTATTTT CSARDQGRGDTDTQYF
many . TRBJ1-1 TRBV15 TGTGCCACCAGCAGAGATAAGCAGAACACTGAAGCTTTCTTT CATSRDKQNTEAFF
. TRBD1 TRBJ2-5 TRBV9 TGTGCCAGCAGCGTAGCTACAGGGGTCGGAGAGACCCAGTACTTC CASSVATGVGETQYF
. TRBD1 TRBJ2-7 TRBV7-2 TGTGCCAGCAGCACCAGGACAGGGCCGAACCCCTACTTC CASSTRTGPNPYF
few . TRBJ2-3 TRBV10-3 TGTGCCATCAGTGAAGAACTACTTCGCGCAGATACGCAGTATTTT CAISEELLRADTQYF
few TRBD1 TRBJ1-2 TRBV2 TGTGCCAGCAGACAGGGGCTTCCAGATCATGGCTACACCTTC CASRQGLPDHGYTF
many TRBD2 TRBJ2-1 TRBV6-2/TRBV6-3 TGTGCCAGCAGTTACCCTAGCGGGGGGCAGACCTACAATGAGCAGTTCTTC CASSYPSGGQTYNEQFF
. . TRBJ2-7 TRBV19 TGTGCCAGTAGTATAAGGGGGGACGAGCAGTACTTC CASSIRGDEQYF
. . TRBJ1-2 TRBV6-5 TGTGCCAGCAGCCAGAGGACCGGATGGGGAGGCTACACCTTC CASSQRTGWGGYTF
many . TRBJ2-3 TRBV7-2 TGTGCCAGCAGCCCTAAGGTGGTCGTCGGTACGCAGTATTTT CASSPKVVVGTQYF
few . TRBJ1-2 TRBV7-8 TGTGCCAGCAGCACACAGGGATGGGGCTATGGCTACACCTTC CASSTQGWGYGYTF
few . TRBJ1-2 TRBV6-2/TRBV6-3 TGTGCCAGCAGCCGCGTGGGGGCGCGAAACTATGGCTACACCTTC CASSRVGARNYGYTF
many . TRBJ2-5 TRBV20-1 TGCAGTGCTAGAGGGGGCCAAGGAGAGACCCAGTACTTC CSARGGQGETQYF
. . TRBJ2-1 TRBV3-1 TGTGCCAGCAGCCAAGAATCCCGGAACTACAATGAGCAGTTCTTC CASSQESRNYNEQFF
few . TRBJ1-1 TRBV29-1 TGCAGCGTTGAAACTCGACGAGGGTTCACTGAAGCTTTCTTT CSVETRRGFTEAFF
many TRBD1 TRBJ2-5 TRBV6-5 TGTGCCGCGAAAACAGGGGGAGAGACCCAGTACTTC CAAKTGGETQYF
. TRBD1 TRBJ1-2 TRBV28 TGTGCCAGCAAAACAGGGGCCCCCCTGAGGGGCTACACCTTC CASKTGAPLRGYTF
many TRBD2 TRBJ2-3 TRBV20-1 TGCAGTGCCAGAGTTTCCAGGACTAGCGGGGGATCAGATACGCAGTATTTT CSARVSRTSGGSDTQYF
many TRBD2 TRBJ2-5 TRBV11-3 TGTGCCAGCAGCTTAGACGGACTAGGAAAGACCCAGTACTTC CASSLDGLGKTQYF
many . TRBJ2-4 TRBV5-1 TGCGCCAGCAGCTTGGGCGGGCCCCGGACGAACATTCAGTACTTC CASSLGGPRTNIQYF
few . TRBJ1-1 TRBV20-1 TGCAGTGCTAGAGCCAGGGTCCCCACTGAAGCTTTCTTT CSARARVPTEAFF
. TRBD1 TRBJ1-5 TRBV6-1 TGTGCCAGCAGTGACAGGGGGAACAATCAGCCCCAGCATTTT CASSDRGNNQPQHF
. . TRBJ2-3 TRBV30 TGTGCCTGGAGTCCCCGAGGAGATACGCAGTATTTT CAWSPRGDTQYF
many TRBD1 TRBJ2-3 TRBV11-2 TGTGCCAGCAGCTCATCCCGGGACAGACTCACAGATACGCAGTATTTT CASSSSRDRLTDTQYF
few . TRBJ1-1 TRBV9 TGTGCCAGCAGCGCCCACATGAACACTGAAGCTTTCTTT CASSAHMNTEAFF